Listed here is a single T cell receptor (beta chain). What it recognizes is unknown. The data stem from a study of a mutant IDH1 vaccine in newly diagnosed glioma. Sequenced by immunoSEQ multiplex PCR; TCRdb stores in-frame clones only, minus some. The repertoire holds about 54,000 clones, with around four fifths as singletons. V gave up 0 bases and J gave up 5 bases, with 5 bases separating them. CDR3 length: 12 amino acids. The germline gives CDR1 SGHDT, CDR2 YYEEEE. Time point specified: week 35, safety follow-up. Each vaccine dose was 300 ug of mutant IDH1 20-mer peptide, with topical imiquimod. This sequence was found in a woman under 30 with glioma. Sequenced here: PBMCs, sampled from a glioma patient whose treatment included an IDH1 peptide vaccine. V is TRBV5-6 and J is TRBJ2-5; tentatively, D is TRBD1 (5 bases). DNA for the CDR3: TGTGCCAGCAGCTTGGCAGGGGAGACCCAGTACTTC. This translates into CASSLAGETQYF.